This TCR beta chain was obtained from a study of CD8 T cells in Susac syndrome. Study background: Sequenced Susac syndrome patients included more than 5 with active disease and under ten who were in remission.

Random hexamers primed reverse transcription of about 0.45 to 1 ug RNA. TCRdb called the immunoSEQ multiplex PCR reads again in MiXCR, with one record for every CDR3 protein. The sample holds some 150,000 distinct CDR3 sequences; approximately 95% are singletons and the top ten take about 0.15%. V lost 1 base to trimming and J lost 8 bases; unmatched junction nucleotides: 5. The CDR3 length is 14 residues. Per germline, CDR1 DFQATT and CDR2 SNEGSKA (reference sequence). Sequencing was carried out using CD4+ T cells from PBMCs. The TCR comes from a human donor with Susac syndrome. The chain has TRBV20-1 and TRBJ2-1, with 10 bases fitting TRBD2. The CDR3 loop is CSARVSGRVYEQFF. CDR3 in DNA: TGCAGTGCTAGAGTCAGCGGGAGGGTCTATGAGCAGTTCTTC.